This TCR beta chain was identified during a study of T-cell reconstitution after alpha-beta-depleted transplantation in children. It was with unique molecular identifiers that the TCRbeta library was prepared. TCRdb ran MiXCR on the PCR reads and lists one entry per CDR3 protein. The table lists 500,000 to 750,000 distinct CDR3 sequences, approximately 30% of them singletons, with around a third in the top ten. Germline lookup yields CDR1 MDHEN and CDR2 SYDVKM. The CDR3 is made up of 16 amino acids. V lost 4 bases to trimming and J lost 6 bases, with 21 bases between them. The sequence was collected from a boy in the first two years of life with Wiskott-Aldrich syndrome, due to receive a stem cell transplant. The chain joins TRBV28 to TRBJ2-5; D is tentatively TRBD1 or TRBD2 (5 bases each). Specimen: PBMCs, collected before TCRalphabeta/CD19-depleted stem cell transplant. This CDR3 reads CASSSTGPPNTKTQYF. The CDR3 nucleotides read TGTGCCAGCAGTTCTACGGGACCCCCAAATACAAAGACCCAGTACTTC.